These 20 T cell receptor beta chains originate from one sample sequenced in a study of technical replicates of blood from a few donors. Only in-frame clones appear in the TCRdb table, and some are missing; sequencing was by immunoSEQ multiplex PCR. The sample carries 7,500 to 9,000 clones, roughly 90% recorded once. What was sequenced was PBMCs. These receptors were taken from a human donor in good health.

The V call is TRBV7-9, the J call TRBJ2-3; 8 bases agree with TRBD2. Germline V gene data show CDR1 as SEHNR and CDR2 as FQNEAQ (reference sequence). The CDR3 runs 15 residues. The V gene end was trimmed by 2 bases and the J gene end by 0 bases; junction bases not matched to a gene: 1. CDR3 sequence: CASSLTSGSTDTQYF. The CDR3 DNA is TGTGCCAGCAGCTTAACTAGCGGCAGCACAGATACGCAGTATTTT.

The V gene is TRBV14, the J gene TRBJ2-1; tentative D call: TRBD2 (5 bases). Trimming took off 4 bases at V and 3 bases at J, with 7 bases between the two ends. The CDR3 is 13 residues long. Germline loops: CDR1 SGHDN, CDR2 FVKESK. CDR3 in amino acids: CASSRSGYNEQFF. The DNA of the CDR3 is TGTGCCAGCAGCCGGAGCGGCTACAATGAGCAGTTCTTC.

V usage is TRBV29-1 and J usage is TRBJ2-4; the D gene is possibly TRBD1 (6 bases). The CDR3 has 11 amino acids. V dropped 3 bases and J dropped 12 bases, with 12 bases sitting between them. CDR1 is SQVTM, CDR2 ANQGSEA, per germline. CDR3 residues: CSVEGAGRQYF. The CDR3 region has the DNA TGCAGCGTTGAGGGGGCAGGCCGTCAGTACTTC.

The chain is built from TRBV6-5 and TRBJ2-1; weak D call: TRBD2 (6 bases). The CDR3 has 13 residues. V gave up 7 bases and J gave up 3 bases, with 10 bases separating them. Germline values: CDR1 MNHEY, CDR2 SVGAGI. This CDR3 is CASKTGDYNEQFF. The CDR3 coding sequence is TGTGCCAGCAAAACGGGAGACTACAATGAGCAGTTCTTC.

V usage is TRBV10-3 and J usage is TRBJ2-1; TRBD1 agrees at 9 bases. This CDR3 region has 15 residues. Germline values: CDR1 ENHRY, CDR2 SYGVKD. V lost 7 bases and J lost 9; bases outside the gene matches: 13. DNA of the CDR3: TGTGCCATCACCGCCCGGACAGGGGACGGTGGTGAGCAGTTCTTC. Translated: CAITARTGDGGEQFF.

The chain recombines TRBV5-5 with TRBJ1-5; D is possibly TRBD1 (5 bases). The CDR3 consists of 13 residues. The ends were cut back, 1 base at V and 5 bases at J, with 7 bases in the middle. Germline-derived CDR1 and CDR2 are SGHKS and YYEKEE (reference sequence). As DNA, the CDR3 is TGTGCCAGCAGCTTGCAGGGCGATCAGCCCCAGCATTTT. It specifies CASSLQGDQPQHF.

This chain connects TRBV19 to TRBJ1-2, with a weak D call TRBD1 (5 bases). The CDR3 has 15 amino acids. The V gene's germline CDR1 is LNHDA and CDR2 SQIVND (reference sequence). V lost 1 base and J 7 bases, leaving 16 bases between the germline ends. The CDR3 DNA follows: TGTGCCAGTAGTATAGGCGCAGGGTGGTTCGGTGGCTACACCTTC. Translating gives CASSIGAGWFGGYTF.

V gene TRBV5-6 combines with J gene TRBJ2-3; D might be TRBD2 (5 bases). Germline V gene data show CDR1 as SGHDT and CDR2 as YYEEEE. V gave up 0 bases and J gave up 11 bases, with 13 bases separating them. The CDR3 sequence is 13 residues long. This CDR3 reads CASSLDRPEGQYF. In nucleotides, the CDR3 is TGTGCCAGCAGCTTGGATAGGCCCGAGGGGCAGTATTTT.

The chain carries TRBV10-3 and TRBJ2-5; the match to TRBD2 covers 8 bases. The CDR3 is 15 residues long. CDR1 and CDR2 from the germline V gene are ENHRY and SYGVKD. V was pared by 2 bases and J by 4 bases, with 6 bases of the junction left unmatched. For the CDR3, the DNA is TGTGCCATCAGTGAGGCGGGAGGTGAATTAGAGACCCAGTACTTC. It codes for CAISEAGGELETQYF.

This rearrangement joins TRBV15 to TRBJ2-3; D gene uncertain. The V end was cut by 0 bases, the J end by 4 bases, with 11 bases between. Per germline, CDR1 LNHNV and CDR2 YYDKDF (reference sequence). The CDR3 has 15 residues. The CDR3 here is CATSRDVPSADTQYF. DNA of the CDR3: TGTGCCACCAGCAGAGACGTCCCTTCGGCAGATACGCAGTATTTT.

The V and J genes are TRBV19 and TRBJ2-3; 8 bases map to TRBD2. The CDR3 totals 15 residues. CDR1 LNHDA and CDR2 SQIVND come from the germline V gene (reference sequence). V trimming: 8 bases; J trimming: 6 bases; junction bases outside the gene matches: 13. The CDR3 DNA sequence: TGTGCCAGTTGTCCAGCGGGAGACCTCGGGGATACGCAGTATTTT. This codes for CASCPAGDLGDTQYF. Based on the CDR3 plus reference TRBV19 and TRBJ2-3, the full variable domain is DGGITQSPKYLFRKEGQNVTLSCEQNLNHDAMYWYRQDPGQGLRLIYYSQIVNDFQKGDIAEGYSVSREKKESFPLTVTSAQKNPTAFYLCASCPAGDLGDTQYFGPGTRLTVL.

CDR3 protein: CASSLGGSTRWEQYF. The CDR3 DNA sequence: TGTGCCAGCAGCTTAGGAGGGTCCACCCGATGGGAGCAGTACTTC. The chain is built from TRBV11-2 and TRBJ2-7, with a weak D call TRBD2 (5 bases). This CDR3 is built from 15 residues. The V gene's germline CDR1 is SGHAT and CDR2 FQNNGV. V dropped 1 base and J dropped 7 bases, with 17 bases sitting between them.

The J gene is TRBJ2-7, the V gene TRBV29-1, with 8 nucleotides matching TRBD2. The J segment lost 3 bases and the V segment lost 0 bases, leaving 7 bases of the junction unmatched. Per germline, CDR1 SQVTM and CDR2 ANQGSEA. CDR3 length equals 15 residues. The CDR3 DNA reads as TGCAGCGTTGAAGAGTTAAGCGGGAGTAACTACGAGCAGTACTTC. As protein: CSVEELSGSNYEQYF.

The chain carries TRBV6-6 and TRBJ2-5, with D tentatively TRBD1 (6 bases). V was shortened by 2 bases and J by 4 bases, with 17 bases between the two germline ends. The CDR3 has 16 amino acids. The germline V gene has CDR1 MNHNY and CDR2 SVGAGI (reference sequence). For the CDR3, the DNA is TGTGCCAGCAGTTACGGGGGCAGGGTGGAAGGAGAGACCCAGTACTTC. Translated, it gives CASSYGGRVEGETQYF.

As DNA, the CDR3 is TGTGCCAGCAGCCTAGGCGGGGGTCTCCAAGAGACCCAGTACTTC. This gives the protein CASSLGGGLQETQYF. The genes are TRBV11-3 and TRBJ2-5; 7 bases fit TRBD2. With 5 bases clipped from V and 1 base from J, the junction kept 7 bases outside the gene matches. The CDR3 runs 15 residues. In germline, CDR1 is SGHNT, CDR2 YENEEA. The variable domain in full, with the rest retrieved from reference TRBV11-3 and TRBJ2-5, is EAGVVQSPRYKIIEKKQPVAFWCNPISGHNTLYWYLQNLGQGPELLIRYENEEAVDDSQLPKDRFSAERLKGVDSTLKIQPAELGDSAVYLCASSLGGGLQETQYFGPGTRLLVL.

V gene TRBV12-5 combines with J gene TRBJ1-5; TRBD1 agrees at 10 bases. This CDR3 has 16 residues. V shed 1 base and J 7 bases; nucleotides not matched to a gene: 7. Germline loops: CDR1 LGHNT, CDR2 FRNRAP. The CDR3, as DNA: TGTGCTAGTGGTTTGGATCTGGACAGGGGGGAGCAGCCCCAGCATTTT. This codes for CASGLDLDRGEQPQHF.

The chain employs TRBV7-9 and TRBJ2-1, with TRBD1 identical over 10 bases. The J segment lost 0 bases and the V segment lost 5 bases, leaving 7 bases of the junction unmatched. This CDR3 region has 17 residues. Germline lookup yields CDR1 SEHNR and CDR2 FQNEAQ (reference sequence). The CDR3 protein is CASSLRQGASSYNEQFF. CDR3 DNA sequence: TGTGCCAGCAGCCTACGACAGGGGGCAAGCTCCTACAATGAGCAGTTCTTC.

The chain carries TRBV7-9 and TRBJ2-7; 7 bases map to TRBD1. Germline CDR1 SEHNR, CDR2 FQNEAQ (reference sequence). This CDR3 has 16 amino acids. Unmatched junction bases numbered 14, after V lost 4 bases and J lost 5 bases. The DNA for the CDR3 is TGTGCCAGCAGCTCGATTCCAGACAGGGCAGCCGACGAGCAGTACTTC. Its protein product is CASSSIPDRAADEQYF.

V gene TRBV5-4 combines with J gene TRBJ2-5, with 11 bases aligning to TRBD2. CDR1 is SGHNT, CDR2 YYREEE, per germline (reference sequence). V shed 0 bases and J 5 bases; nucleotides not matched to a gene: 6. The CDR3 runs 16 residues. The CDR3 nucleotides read TGTGCCAGCAGCTTGGTTGGGGTAGCGGGAGGGGAGACCCAGTACTTC. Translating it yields CASSLVGVAGGETQYF.

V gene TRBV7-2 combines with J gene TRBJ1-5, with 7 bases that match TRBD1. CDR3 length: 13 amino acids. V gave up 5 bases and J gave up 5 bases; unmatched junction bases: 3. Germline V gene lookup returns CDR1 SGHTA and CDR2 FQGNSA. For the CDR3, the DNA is TGTGCCAGCAGCACCCAGGGGGATCAGCCCCAGCATTTT. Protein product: CASSTQGDQPQHF.